This T cell receptor (beta chain) was identified during a study of prognosis after radiotherapy for stage I lung cancer. Background on the study: SBRT was given in 3 to 5 fractions at a biologically effective dose of at least 100 Gy as radiotherapy. Study-wide points: Patients developing distant metastases showed lower Shannon entropy after stereotactic body radiation therapy. Usage of TRBV and TRBJ genes reportedly differed between metastatic and non-metastatic patients.

The CDR3 has 17 residues. Germline lookup yields CDR1 SGHKS and CDR2 YYEKEE (reference sequence). The V end lost 3 bases, the J end lost 7 bases, and 23 bases lay between the germline ends. This clonotype was seen more than once but under ten times. Its specificity is not known. Researchers used two-round multiplex PCR to amplify TCR beta CDR3 starting from genomic DNA. Every TRBV and TRBJ gene had its own specific primer in first-round PCR. One entry per CDR3 protein, called by TCRdb with MiXCR from the multiplex PCR reads. This sample yields about 16,000 distinct CDR3 sequences, of which less than 45% are seen a single time; 44% belongs to the top ten.

This TCR derives from a donor over 45 with non-small cell lung cancer. V is TRBV5-5 and J is TRBJ2-4; D remains ambiguous. Sequences were derived from PBMCs, sampled before or after stereotactic body radiation therapy (not recorded which). CDR3 protein: CASSSKPGKLIGNIQYF. The CDR3 coding sequence is TGTGCCAGCAGCTCAAAACCAGGAAAACTAATCGGGAACATTCAGTACTTC.